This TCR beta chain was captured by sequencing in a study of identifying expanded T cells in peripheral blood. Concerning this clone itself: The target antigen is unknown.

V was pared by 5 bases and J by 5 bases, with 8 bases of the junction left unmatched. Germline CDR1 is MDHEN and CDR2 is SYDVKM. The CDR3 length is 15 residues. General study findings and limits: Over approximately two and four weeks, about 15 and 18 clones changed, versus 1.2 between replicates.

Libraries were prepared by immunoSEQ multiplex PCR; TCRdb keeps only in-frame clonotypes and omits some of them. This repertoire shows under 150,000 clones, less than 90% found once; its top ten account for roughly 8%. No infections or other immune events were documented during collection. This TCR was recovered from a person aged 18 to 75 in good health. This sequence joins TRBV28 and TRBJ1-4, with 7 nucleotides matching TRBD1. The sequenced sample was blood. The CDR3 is CASSRPGTANEKLFF. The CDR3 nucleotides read TGTGCCAGCAGTCGGCCCGGGACAGCAAATGAAAAACTGTTTTTT.